This T cell receptor beta chain was obtained from a study of shared clonotypes between healthy human individuals. Germline lookup yields CDR1 MNHEY and CDR2 SVGAGI. The CDR3 is 14 amino acids. Trimming took 6 bases from V and 3 from J; bases not matched to a gene: 5. The repertoire was sequenced with immunoSEQ multiplex PCR; TCRdb's copy has only in-frame clones and lacks some. This table has under 1,900,000 clones, 98% to 99% appearing once. The clonotype comes from a man aged 30 to 39 in good health. Sequenced: naive CD4+ T cells sorted from blood. The subset: CD45RA+ positively selected. The chain links TRBV6-5 to TRBJ2-7, with 10 bases lining up with TRBD1. The CDR3 nucleotides are TGTGCCAGCAGGACAGGGGGCTCAGGCTACGAGCAGTACTTC. Encoded protein: CASRTGGSGYEQYF.